This T cell receptor beta chain emerged from a study of T cells expressing NK-cell markers. As for the study in general: Seven of the eight sequenced donors were classified as HCMV-seropositive, and one was classified as seronegative.

Remarks on this clonotype: No antigen is known for it.

TCRdb reanalyzed the 5' RACE reads, giving one entry per CDR3 protein sequence and no DNA. This listing includes 500,000 or so distinct CDR3 sequences. Study conclusions and caveats: A range of about 1.0-8% of CD8+ T cells consisted of dominant NKG2C+ clonotypes in 6 or 7 donors. A few donors' CD3+CD56-NKG2C+ cells were dominated by the same clonotypes. Whether the expanded NKG2C+ T cell clones recognized HCMV remained unclear.

The CDR3 covers 15 residues. CDR1 is SGDLS and CDR2 is YYNGEE in the germline V gene. This sequence was found in a man aged 18 to 29 in good health. Sequenced: blood T cells: a sorted CD56 or NKG2C T cell subset, CD4+ or CD8+ T cells, or bulk PBMC T cells (not recorded which). The chain carries TRBV9 and TRBJ2-3; absent DNA, TCRdb's TRBD2 call cannot be checked. The CDR3 is CASSVEAGVWDTQYF.